The T cell receptor beta chain described here comes from a study of siplizumab effects on memory and regulatory T cells (dated by TCRdb to about 2019). Regarding the complete study: The study looked at the effect of siplizumab, an anti-CD2 antibody, on alloreactive T-cell subsets in allogeneic mixed lymphocyte reactions made from human PBMCs. What the study reported, not specific to this receptor: Roughly 80-97% of proliferating CD4+ or CD8+ clones could not be assigned a naive or memory phenotype. Greater diversity appeared to be present in unstimulated naive T cells than in memory T cells, and a substantial contribution to the alloresponse seemed to be made by naive cells. Whether proliferating Tregs from siplizumab cultures were suppressive was not functionally confirmed. Because sequences below about 10^-5 frequency were poorly captured, only a minor fraction of alloreactive clones could be mapped to unstimulated subsets. Siplizumab significantly lowered the cumulative frequency of alloreactive sequences that could be traced to unstimulated CD4+ memory T cells. Of the alloreactive CD4+ clones that could be mapped, the Treg-derived share averaged about 63% with siplizumab compared with around 25% in control reactions.

On this clone itself: Its antigen target is currently unknown. Per-nucleotide qualities are absent, and no much larger clonotype sits a single base away.

Trimming at the junction amounts to 2 bases on V and 7 bases on J, and the germline ends lie 12 bases apart. The CDR3 spans 13 residues, from the cysteine through the phenylalanine. Here the CDR3 DNA is all that survives: 39 bases in frame from base 1. Based on the germline V gene, the CDR1 and CDR2 sequences are SGHDN and FVKESK. The library relied on the immunoSEQ multiplex PCR assay. Roughly 10^5 TCR templates per sample were assayed on the deep sequencing platform. Genomic DNA extracted from sorted T cells was used for TCRbeta CDR3 sequencing. Concerning the study's data processing: The R programming language was used for clonal analysis of the TCRbeta CDR3 data. Comparing unstimulated samples against CFSE-low samples taken after the reaction was how alloreactive CD4+ and CD8+ clones were defined. Alloreactive CD4+ clones were assigned to regulatory or non-regulatory origin by matching sequences to sorted unstimulated Treg and non-Treg repertoires. Not all clones reach the TCRdb copy of this immuneACCESS table, which keeps in-frame sequences only. Checked studies attribute under half of the gap to unresolved V genes and leave the rest unexplained. The V and J calls and the clone size are those of that table, but D and trimming were determined from the DNA. The table for this sample lists 65,000 to 90,000 clones; 93% of them were counted only once. Over 4% of the sample lies in the top ten.

Sorted unstimulated T cells, along with proliferating T cells recovered from mixed lymphocyte reactions, underwent TCRbeta CDR3 sequencing. Fresh whole blood from ten HLA-typed healthy donors was used as the source from which PBMCs were isolated. The clonotype was recovered from a human donor in good health. The rearrangement combines TRBV14 with TRBJ2-7; tentative D gene TRBD2, with 6 bases matching. Sequencing was done on a sample of CD8+ T cells sorted from blood. The nucleotides read TGTGCCAGCAGCCAATGGGGAGGATTGGAGCAGTACTTC. The translation is CASSQWGGLEQYF.